The clone carrying this TCR beta chain was counted a few times. Authors' analysis steps: Reference gene primer amplification yielded estimated nucleated cell counts. Using immunoSEQ multiplex PCR, the repertoire was profiled, and TCRdb retains in-frame clones only, with some absent. That table supplies the V and J calls and clone size; D and trimming were determined from the DNA. The sample holds hundreds of thousands of clones; about 90% are singletons and the top ten take 2.5% to 4%. From germline, CDR1 is SGHDT and CDR2 YYEEEE. The V end lost 4 bases, the J end lost 9 bases, and 20 bases lay between the germline ends. The CDR3 extends over 16 amino acids. This sample stems from a study of blood T cell repertoires in COVID-19. Study at large: Acute and convalescent COVID-19 samples came from the United States, Italy and Spain. From T cells, B-cell-depleted T cells, or PBMCs came the material, which was cDNA or gDNA.

J is TRBJ1-6 and V is TRBV5-6; D is possibly TRBD1 (5 bases). The receptor comes from a woman between 18 and 29 years old who had recovered from COVID-19. Sequencing was carried out using peripheral blood. This CDR3 is CASSPRIGARVSPLHF. In DNA, the CDR3 is TGTGCCAGCAGCCCGCGGATAGGGGCACGGGTTTCACCCCTCCACTTT.